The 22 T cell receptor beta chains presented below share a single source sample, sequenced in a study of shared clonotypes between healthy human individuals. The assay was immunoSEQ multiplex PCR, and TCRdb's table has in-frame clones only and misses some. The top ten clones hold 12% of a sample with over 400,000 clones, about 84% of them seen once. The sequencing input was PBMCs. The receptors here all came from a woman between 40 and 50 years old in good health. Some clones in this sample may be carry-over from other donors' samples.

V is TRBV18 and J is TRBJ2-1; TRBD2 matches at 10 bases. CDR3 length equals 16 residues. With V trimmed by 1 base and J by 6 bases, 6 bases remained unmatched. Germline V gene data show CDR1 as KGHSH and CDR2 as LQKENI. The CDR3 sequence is CASSPRLAGEFNEQFF. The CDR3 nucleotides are TGTGCCAGCTCACCACGGCTAGCGGGAGAGTTCAATGAGCAGTTCTTC.

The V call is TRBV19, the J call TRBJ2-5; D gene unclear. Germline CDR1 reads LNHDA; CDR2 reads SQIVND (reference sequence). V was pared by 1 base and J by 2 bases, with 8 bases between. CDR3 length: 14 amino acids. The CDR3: CASSIAVGQETQYF. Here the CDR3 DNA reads TGTGCCAGTAGTATAGCGGTGGGACAAGAGACCCAGTACTTC.

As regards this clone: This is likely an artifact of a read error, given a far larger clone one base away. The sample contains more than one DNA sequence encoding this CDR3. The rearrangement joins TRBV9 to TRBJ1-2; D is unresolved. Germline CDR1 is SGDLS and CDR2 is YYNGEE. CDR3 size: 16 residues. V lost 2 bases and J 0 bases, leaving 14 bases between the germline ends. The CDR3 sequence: CASSVGLGSSNYGYTF. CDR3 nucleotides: TGTGCCAGCAGCGTGGGGTTGGGCAGCTCTAACTATGGCTACACCTTC.

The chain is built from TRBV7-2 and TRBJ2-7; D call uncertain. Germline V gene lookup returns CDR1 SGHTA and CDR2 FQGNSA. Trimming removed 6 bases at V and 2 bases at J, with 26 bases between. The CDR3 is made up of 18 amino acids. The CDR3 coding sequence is TGTGCCAGCAGATCCAAGGGTATGCCGAAAAACATGCCCTACGAGCAGTACTTC. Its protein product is CASRSKGMPKNMPYEQYF.

The CDR3: CASSPSGWAEKLFF. CDR3 bases: TGTGCCAGCAGTCCCTCAGGGTGGGCTGAAAAACTGTTTTTT. The chain has TRBV28 and TRBJ1-4; D is perhaps TRBD1 (5 bases). CDR1 MDHEN and CDR2 SYDVKM come from the germline V gene. This CDR3 has 14 amino acids. Trimming cost V 5 bases and J 7 bases, with 14 bases left between them. The variable domain in full, with the rest retrieved from reference TRBV28 and TRBJ1-4, is DVKVTQSSRYLVKRTGEKVFLECVQDMDHENMFWYRQDPGLGLRLIYFSYDVKMKEKGDIPEGYSVSREKKERFSLILESASTNQTSMYLCASSPSGWAEKLFFGSGTQLSVL.

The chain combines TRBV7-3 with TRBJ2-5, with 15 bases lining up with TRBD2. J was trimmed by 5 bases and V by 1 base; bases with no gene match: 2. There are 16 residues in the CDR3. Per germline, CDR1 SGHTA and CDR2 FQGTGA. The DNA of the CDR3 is TGTGCCAGCAGCTTAAGGGGACTAGCGGGAGGTGAGACCCAGTACTTC. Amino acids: CASSLRGLAGGETQYF.

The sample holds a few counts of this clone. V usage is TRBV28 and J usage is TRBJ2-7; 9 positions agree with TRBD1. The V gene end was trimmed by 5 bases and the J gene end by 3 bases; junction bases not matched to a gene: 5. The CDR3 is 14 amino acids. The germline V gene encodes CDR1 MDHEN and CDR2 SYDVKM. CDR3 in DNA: TGTGCCAGCAGTAAGGGGGACAGGGACTACGAGCAGTACTTC. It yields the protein CASSKGDRDYEQYF.

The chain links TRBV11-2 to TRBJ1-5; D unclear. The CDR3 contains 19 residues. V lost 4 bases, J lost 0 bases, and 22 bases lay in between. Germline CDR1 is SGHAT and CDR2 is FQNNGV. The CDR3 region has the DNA TGTGCCAGCAGCTGCGGGCGGATCGGGCCCCTTTATAGCAATCAGCCCCAGCATTTT. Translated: CASSCGRIGPLYSNQPQHF.

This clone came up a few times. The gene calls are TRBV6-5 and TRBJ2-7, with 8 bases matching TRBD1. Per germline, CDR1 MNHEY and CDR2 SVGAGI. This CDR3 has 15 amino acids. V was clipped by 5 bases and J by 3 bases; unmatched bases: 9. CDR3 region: CASSRTGIGVYEQYF. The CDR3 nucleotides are TGTGCCAGCAGTAGGACAGGGATCGGGGTCTACGAGCAGTACTTC.

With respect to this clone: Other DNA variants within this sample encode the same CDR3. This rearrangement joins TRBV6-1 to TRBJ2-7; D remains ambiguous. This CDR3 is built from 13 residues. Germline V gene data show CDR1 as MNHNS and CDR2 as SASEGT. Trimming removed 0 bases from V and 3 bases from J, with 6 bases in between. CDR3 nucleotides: TGTGCCAGCAGTGAAGCCGGCGTCTACGAGCAGTACTTC. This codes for CASSEAGVYEQYF.

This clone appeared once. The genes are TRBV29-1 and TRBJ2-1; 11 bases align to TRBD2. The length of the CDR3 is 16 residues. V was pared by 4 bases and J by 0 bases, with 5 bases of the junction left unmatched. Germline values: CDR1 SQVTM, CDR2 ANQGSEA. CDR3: CSVGTSGPSSYNEQFF. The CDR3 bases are TGCAGCGTTGGGACTAGCGGGCCGAGCTCCTACAATGAGCAGTTCTTC.

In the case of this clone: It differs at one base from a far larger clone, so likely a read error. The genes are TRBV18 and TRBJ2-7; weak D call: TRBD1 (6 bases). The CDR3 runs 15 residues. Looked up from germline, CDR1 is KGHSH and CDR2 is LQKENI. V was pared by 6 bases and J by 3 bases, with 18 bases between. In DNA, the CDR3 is TGTGCCAGCTCGATACAGCAGGGGCCATTCTACGAGCAGTACTTC. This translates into CASSIQQGPFYEQYF.

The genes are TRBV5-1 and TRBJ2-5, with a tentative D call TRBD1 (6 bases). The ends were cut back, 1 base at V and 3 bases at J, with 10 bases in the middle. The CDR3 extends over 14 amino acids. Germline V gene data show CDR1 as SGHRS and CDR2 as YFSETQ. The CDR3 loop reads CASSLSTGEETQYF. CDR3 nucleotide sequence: TGCGCCAGCAGCTTGTCGACAGGTGAAGAGACCCAGTACTTC.

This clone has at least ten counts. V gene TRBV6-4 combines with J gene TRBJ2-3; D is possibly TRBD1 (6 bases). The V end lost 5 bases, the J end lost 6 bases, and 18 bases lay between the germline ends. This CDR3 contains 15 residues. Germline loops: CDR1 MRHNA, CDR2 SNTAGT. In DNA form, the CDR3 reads TGTGCCAGCAGTCTTTCCGGGACCCAGGGGGATACGCAGTATTTT. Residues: CASSLSGTQGDTQYF.

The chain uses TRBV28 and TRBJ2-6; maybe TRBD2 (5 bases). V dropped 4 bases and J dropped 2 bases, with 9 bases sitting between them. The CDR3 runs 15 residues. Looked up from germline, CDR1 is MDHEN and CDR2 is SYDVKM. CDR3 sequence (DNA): TGTGCCAGCAGTTCTCCCGGGGCTGGGGCCAACGTCCTGACTTTC. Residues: CASSSPGAGANVLTF. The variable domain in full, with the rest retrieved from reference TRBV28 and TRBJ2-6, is DVKVTQSSRYLVKRTGEKVFLECVQDMDHENMFWYRQDPGLGLRLIYFSYDVKMKEKGDIPEGYSVSREKKERFSLILESASTNQTSMYLCASSSPGAGANVLTFGAGSRLTVL.

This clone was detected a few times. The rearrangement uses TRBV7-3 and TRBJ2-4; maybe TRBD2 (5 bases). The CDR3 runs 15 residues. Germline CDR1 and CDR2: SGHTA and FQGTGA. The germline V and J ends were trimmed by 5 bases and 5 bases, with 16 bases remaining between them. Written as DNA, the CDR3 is TGTGCCAGCAGCATGGACTCACGCAGCCAAAACATTCAGTACTTC. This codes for CASSMDSRSQNIQYF.

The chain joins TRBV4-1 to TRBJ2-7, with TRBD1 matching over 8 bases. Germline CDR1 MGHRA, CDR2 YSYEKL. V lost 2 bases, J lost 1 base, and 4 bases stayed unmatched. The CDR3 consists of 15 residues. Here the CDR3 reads CASSQRTGSSYEQYF. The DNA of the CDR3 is TGCGCCAGCAGCCAAAGGACAGGGTCGTCCTACGAGCAGTACTTC.

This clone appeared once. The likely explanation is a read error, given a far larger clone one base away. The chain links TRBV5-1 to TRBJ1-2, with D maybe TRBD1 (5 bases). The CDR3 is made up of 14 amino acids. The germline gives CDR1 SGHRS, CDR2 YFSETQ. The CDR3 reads CAGSLDAGDEGYTF. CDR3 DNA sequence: TGCGCCGGCAGCTTGGACGCGGGGGACGAAGGCTACACCTTC.

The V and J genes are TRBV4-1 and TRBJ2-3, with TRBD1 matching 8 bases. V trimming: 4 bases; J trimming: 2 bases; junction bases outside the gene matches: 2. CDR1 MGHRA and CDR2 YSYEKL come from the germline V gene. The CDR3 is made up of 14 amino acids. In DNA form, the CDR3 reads TGCGCCAGCAGCCCAGGGGGCCCCACAGATACGCAGTATTTT. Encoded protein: CASSPGGPTDTQYF.

The CDR3: CASSPGQVDTDTQYF. As DNA, the CDR3 is TGTGCCAGCTCACCGGGACAGGTCGACACAGATACGCAGTATTTT. The rearrangement links TRBV18 to TRBJ2-3; 8 nucleotides agree with TRBD1. CDR1 and CDR2 (germline): KGHSH, LQKENI. Unmatched junction bases numbered 4, after V lost 3 bases and J lost 2 bases. This CDR3 region has 15 residues.

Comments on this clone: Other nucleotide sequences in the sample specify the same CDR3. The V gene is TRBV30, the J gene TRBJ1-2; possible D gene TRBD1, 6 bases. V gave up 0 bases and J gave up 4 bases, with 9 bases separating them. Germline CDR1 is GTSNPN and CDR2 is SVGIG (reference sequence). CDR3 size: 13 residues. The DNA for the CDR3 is TGTGCCTGGAGTGTACAGGGAGGCTATGGCTACACCTTC. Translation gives CAWSVQGGYGYTF.

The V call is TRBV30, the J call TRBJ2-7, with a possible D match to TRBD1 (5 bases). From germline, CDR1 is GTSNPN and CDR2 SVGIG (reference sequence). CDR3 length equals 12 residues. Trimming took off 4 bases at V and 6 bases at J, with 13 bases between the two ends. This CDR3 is CAWNKQVGEQYF. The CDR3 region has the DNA TGTGCCTGGAACAAACAGGTCGGCGAGCAGTACTTC.